These 15 T cell receptor beta chains originate from one sample sequenced in a study of metastatic and nonmetastatic thyroid tumors. TCRdb re-clonotyped the PCR reads through MiXCR. The table has 25,000 to 35,000 clones, under 4.5% seen once. Patients underwent thyroid surgery, and none had received any treatment before it. Sequencing input: blood. The receptor source for this set is a female donor with papillary thyroid cancer or a benign thyroid nodule (not recorded which). Some clones in this sample may be carry-over from other donors' samples.

This clone appeared many times. The chain is built from TRBV5-1 and TRBJ1-1; TRBD1 might be the D (5 bases). The V gene lost 0 bases and the J gene lost 3 bases, with 12 bases spanning the gap. This CDR3 is 15 amino acids long. Germline lookup yields CDR1 SGHRS and CDR2 YFSETQ. CDR3 sequence reads: CASSLGSRGYTEAFF. In DNA, the CDR3 is TGCGCCAGCAGCTTGGGATCTCGGGGCTACACTGAAGCTTTCTTT.

This clone has ten or more counts. The genes are TRBV6-1 and TRBJ2-5, with 9 positions matching TRBD2. The ends lost 4 bases at V and 5 bases at J; junction bases unmatched: 5. The germline CDR1 and CDR2 sequences are MNHNS and SASEGT. The CDR3 is made up of 14 amino acids. The CDR3 nucleotides are TGTGCCAGCAGTGTGGGGACTAGCTTTGAGACCCAGTACTTC. It yields the protein CASSVGTSFETQYF.

This clone was counted ten times or more. This sequence joins TRBV5-5 and TRBJ2-5; the D is unclear. The CDR3 loop spans 17 amino acids. Germline values: CDR1 SGHKS, CDR2 YYEKEE (reference sequence). Between the trimmed V and J ends, which lost 0 bases and 0 bases, there was a span of 15 bases. The CDR3 sequence: CASSLVRGSGNQETQYF. Here the CDR3 DNA reads TGTGCCAGCAGCTTGGTACGTGGGTCCGGAAACCAAGAGACCCAGTACTTC.

This clone was detected ten times or more. This may come from a read error, since a much larger clone is one base off. Given the absence of the conserved phenylalanine or tryptophan at the CDR3 end, a read error is likely. The chain carries TRBV5-1 and TRBJ1-2; no definite D call. The CDR3 spans 16 residues. Germline lookup yields CDR1 SGHRS and CDR2 YFSETQ. V was pared by 1 base and J by 2 bases, with 15 bases between. CDR3 residues: CASSLYPSGRNYGYTL. The CDR3 nucleotides read TGCGCCAGCAGCTTGTATCCCTCGGGGAGGAACTATGGCTACACCCTC.

A note on this clone: This is likely a read error, given that the CDR3 carries no conserved phenylalanine or tryptophan at its end. This sequence joins TRBV24-1 and TRBJ2-5, with D hard to call. There are 14 residues in the CDR3. Germline CDR1 KGHDR, CDR2 SFDVKD. CDR3: CATSDSQVQETQYL. The DNA for the CDR3 is TGTGCCACCAGTGATTCGCAGGTCCAAGAGACACAGTACTTA.

This clone was seen more than once but under ten times. The chain couples TRBV19 to TRBJ1-1; TRBD1 is a possible D gene (5 bases). CDR3 size: 15 residues. The germline V and J ends were trimmed by 2 bases and 3 bases, with 13 bases remaining between them. Germline-derived CDR1 and CDR2 are LNHDA and SQIVND (reference sequence). In nucleotides, the CDR3 is TGTGCCAGTAGTATACCAGGACAATCGGACACTGAAGCTTTCTTT. This gives the protein CASSIPGQSDTEAFF.

This clone has ten or more counts. The chain recombines TRBV4-2 with TRBJ2-3; 13 bases agree with TRBD2. The CDR3 length is 18 residues. Per the germline V gene, CDR1 is LGHNA and CDR2 is YNFKEQ. Germline trimming cut 4 bases from V and 2 bases from J; bases unmatched to any gene: 9. The chain's CDR3 is CASSLRLAGGVATDTQYF. For the CDR3, the DNA is TGTGCCAGCAGCCTCCGACTAGCGGGAGGTGTTGCCACAGATACGCAGTATTTT.

The chain joins TRBV10-3 to TRBJ2-2; 11 positions match TRBD1. This CDR3 comprises 16 residues. V lost 4 bases and J lost 4; bases outside the gene matches: 5. CDR1 is ENHRY, CDR2 SYGVKD, per germline. CDR3: CAISGTGGWSTGELFF. In nucleotides, the CDR3 is TGTGCCATCAGTGGGACAGGGGGCTGGAGCACCGGGGAGCTGTTTTTT.

Points on this clone: The CDR3 end shows no conserved phenylalanine or tryptophan, and so a read error is likely. It is unclear where the CDR3 begins or ends on the DNA, so no DNA is shown, and the CDR3 is as TCRdb lists it. The CDR3 loop reads CASRPRTQPHHV. J is TRBJ1-5 and V is TRBV28; TRBD1, the table's D call, was not compared with the DNA. The CDR3 is made up of 12 amino acids, end residues included. Looked up from germline, CDR1 is MDHEN and CDR2 is SYDVKM.

The chain has TRBV24-1 and TRBJ2-3, with TRBD2 identical over 14 bases. Unmatched junction bases numbered 10, after V lost 3 bases and J lost 6 bases. Germline CDR1 is KGHDR and CDR2 is SFDVKD. This CDR3 spans 18 amino acids. The CDR3 is CATSDPRGLAGGTDTQYF. The DNA of the CDR3 is TGTGCCACCAGTGATCCCCGAGGACTAGCGGGAGGAACCGATACGCAGTATTTT.

This clone was picked up many times. This chain joins TRBV19 and TRBJ1-3, with TRBD1 identical over 8 bases. Trimming took 3 bases from V and 0 from J; bases not matched to a gene: 1. Germline V gene data show CDR1 as LNHDA and CDR2 as SQIVND (reference sequence). The CDR3 runs to 15 residues. The CDR3 DNA reads TGTGCCAGTAGTATGGACAGGGCCTCTGGAAACACCATATATTTT. Translating gives CASSMDRASGNTIYF.

A note on this clone: An end of the junction does not agree with germline; a read error may underlie this. This chain connects TRBV15 to TRBJ2-7, with 7 bases fitting TRBD2. The CDR3 covers 15 residues. Germline values: CDR1 LNHNV, CDR2 YYDKDF (reference sequence). Here the CDR3 reads CASSSGLGRDYEQYF. The CDR3 DNA follows: TGTGCCTCCAGCAGCGGACTAGGGAGAGACTACGAGCAGTACTTC. Combining the CDR3 with reference TRBV15 and TRBJ2-7 gives the whole variable domain DAMVIQNPRYQVTQFGKPVTLSCSQTLNHNVMYWYQQKSSQAPKLLFHYYDKDFNNEADTPDNFQSRRPNTSFCFLDIRSPGLGDTAMYLCASSSGLGRDYEQYFGPGTRLTVT.

This clone was seen at least ten times. A much bigger clone sits one base away, suggesting this may be a read error. The V gene is TRBV19, the J gene TRBJ1-2, with no clear D. The CDR3 totals 13 residues. Trimming removed 5 bases at V and 4 bases at J, with 11 bases between. CDR1 is LNHDA, CDR2 SQIVND, per germline (reference sequence). The CDR3 coding sequence is TGTGCCAGTAGTGTGGGGAGAGTCTATGGCTACACCTTC. Encoded protein: CASSVGRVYGYTF. Supplemented by reference TRBV19 and TRBJ1-2, the full variable domain reads DGGITQSPKYLFRKEGQNVTLSCEQNLNHDAMYWYRQDPGQGLRLIYYSQIVNDFQKGDIAEGYSVSREKKESFPLTVTSAQKNPTAFYLCASSVGRVYGYTFGSGTRLTVV.

The V call is TRBV6-4, the J call TRBJ2-3; TRBD2 agrees at 12 bases. The germline V gene has CDR1 MRHNA and CDR2 SNTAGT. CDR3 size: 16 residues. After removal of 2 bases from V and 4 bases from J, the junction contained 4 bases not matched to a gene. Here the CDR3 DNA reads TGTGCCAGCAGTGACGGGCTAGCGGGAGGGCCAGATACGCAGTATTTT. It specifies CASSDGLAGGPDTQYF.

This clone came up a few times. This same CDR3 is encoded by further DNA sequences in the sample. The V call is TRBV20-1, the J call TRBJ2-1, with D possibly TRBD1 on 6 matching bases. The germline V and J ends were trimmed by 3 bases and 6 bases, with 15 bases remaining between them. CDR3 size: 14 residues. Per the germline V gene, CDR1 is DFQATT and CDR2 is SNEGSKA (reference sequence). The CDR3 sequence: CSASRGGAGNEQFF. The CDR3 coding sequence is TGCAGTGCTAGCAGGGGTGGCGCAGGCAATGAGCAGTTCTTC.